The 10 T cell receptor beta chains below were found in one sample sequenced in a study of sequential checkpoint blockade in melanoma. The treatment: randomized to nivolumab then ipilimumab (arm A) or the reverse (arm B). Only in-frame clones appear in the TCRdb table, and some are missing; sequencing was by immunoSEQ multiplex PCR. The sample lists tens of thousands of clones, 65% to 75% occurring once. This material consisted of CD8+ T cells sorted from blood (inferred from file names), taken from a patient given nivolumab and ipilimumab in sequence. These receptors were obtained from a human donor with melanoma.

This CDR3 is CASSLDPLTEVTEAFF. The CDR3 DNA reads as TGCGCCAGCAGCTTAGATCCCTTAACGGAGGTTACTGAAGCTTTCTTT. The J gene is TRBJ1-1, the V gene TRBV5-1; D unclear. This CDR3 region has 16 residues. Trimming removed 2 bases from V and 5 bases from J, with 19 bases in between. Germline CDR1 is SGHRS and CDR2 is YFSETQ.

The J gene is TRBJ1-5, the V gene TRBV4-2, with 7 bases fitting TRBD1. The CDR3 covers 14 residues. The ends lost 4 bases at V and 3 bases at J; junction bases unmatched: 3. Per germline, CDR1 LGHNA and CDR2 YNFKEQ. The CDR3 spells CASSPGQDNQPQHF. The CDR3 coding sequence is TGTGCCAGCAGCCCCGGACAGGACAATCAGCCCCAGCATTTT.

The V and J genes are TRBV4-1 and TRBJ1-4; D is unresolved. This CDR3 has 17 residues. Germline assignment: CDR1 MGHRA and CDR2 YSYEKL. Trimming left V 0 bases short and J 4 bases short, with 15 bases between. CDR3 nucleotide sequence: TGCGCCAGCAGCCAAGACTTGGTGAGGATGCATAATGAAAAACTGTTTTTT. This sequence encodes CASSQDLVRMHNEKLFF.

The V and J genes are TRBV27 and TRBJ1-5; 9 nucleotides line up with TRBD1. Germline V gene data show CDR1 as MNHEY and CDR2 as SMNVEV (reference sequence). The trim removed 9 bases at V and 7 bases at J, leaving 7 bases unmatched. The CDR3 sequence is 13 residues long. CDR3 region: CASKQGANQPQHF. The CDR3 nucleotides are TGTGCCAGTAAACAGGGGGCTAACCAGCCCCAGCATTTT.

This chain links TRBV4-3 with TRBJ2-5; 7 nucleotides align to TRBD1. Losses at the gene ends were 2 bases for V and 1 base for J; bases not matched to a gene: 4. CDR3 size: 15 residues. Per the germline V gene, CDR1 is LGHNA and CDR2 is YSLEER. DNA of the CDR3: TGCGCCAGCAGCCAATATGGGACAGCCCAAGAGACCCAGTACTTC. Protein: CASSQYGTAQETQYF.

This chain links TRBV27 with TRBJ2-7; D is possibly TRBD1 (6 bases). Germline loops: CDR1 MNHEY, CDR2 SMNVEV (reference sequence). The germline V and J ends were trimmed by 1 base and 6 bases, with 19 bases remaining between them. CDR3 size: 16 residues. The chain's CDR3 is CASSLYPAQGGVEQYV. CDR3 bases: TGTGCCAGCAGTTTATACCCCGCACAGGGCGGCGTCGAGCAGTACGTC.

The chain carries TRBV27 and TRBJ2-1, with 7 bases lining up with TRBD1. The CDR3 has 12 residues. Germline lookup yields CDR1 MNHEY and CDR2 SMNVEV (reference sequence). The ends lost 6 bases at V and 9 bases at J; junction bases unmatched: 5. The DNA of the CDR3 is TGTGCCAGCAGCAGAACAGGGGTTGAGCAGTTCTTC. This codes for CASSRTGVEQFF.

This clone was picked up a small number of times. The rearrangement uses TRBV20-1 and TRBJ1-2; TRBD1 agrees at 7 bases. The germline V gene encodes CDR1 DFQATT and CDR2 SNEGSKA (reference sequence). The CDR3 totals 11 residues. CDR3 in amino acids: CRVRQGYGYTF. The DNA of the CDR3 is TGCAGAGTCAGACAGGGCTATGGCTACACCTTC.

The count of this clone is one. The V gene is TRBV27, the J gene TRBJ1-1; D is uncertain. Trimming stripped 2 bases from V and 4 bases from J, with 11 bases between. The CDR3 runs 14 residues. The germline V gene has CDR1 MNHEY and CDR2 SMNVEV (reference sequence). The DNA for the CDR3 is TGTGCCAGCAGTTTACGAGGGTTCGCCACTGAAGCTTTCTTT. Translated, it gives CASSLRGFATEAFF.

The chain recombines TRBV7-8 with TRBJ2-3; a weak D match, TRBD2 (5 bases). Between the trimmed V and J ends, which lost 4 bases and 5 bases, there was a span of 22 bases. CDR3 length: 17 residues. Per germline, CDR1 SGHVS and CDR2 FQNEAQ. The CDR3 bases are TGTGCCAGCAGCTCGTGGACGGTGCGGGTCCCAGGAGATACGCAGTATTTT. Translating it yields CASSSWTVRVPGDTQYF. Using reference TRBV7-8 and TRBJ2-3 for the parts outside the CDR3, the full variable domain is GAGVSQSPRYKVAKRGQDVALRCDPISGHVSLFWYQQALGQGPEFLTYFQNEAQLDKSGLPSDRFFAERPEGSVSTLKIQRTQQEDSAVYLCASSSWTVRVPGDTQYFGPGTRLTVL.